The 21 T cell receptor beta chains below come from one sample, sequenced in a study of OX40 agonist ivuxolimab in advanced cancers. Profiled with immunoSEQ multiplex PCR; TCRdb holds only in-frame clones, not every one. The repertoire holds 100,000 or so clones, with around 86% as singletons. The starting material was CD4+ or CD8+ T cells sorted from blood, obtained in a trial of the OX40 agonist ivuxolimab. All receptors derive from an adult with an advanced solid tumor such as melanoma, head and neck, liver or kidney cancer.

The gene calls are TRBV5-1 and TRBJ2-5, with D maybe TRBD2 (6 bases). The germline gives CDR1 SGHRS, CDR2 YFSETQ. The CDR3 loop spans 15 amino acids. Trimming removed 0 bases from V and 2 bases from J, with 11 bases in between. The chain's CDR3 is CASSLGSAGQETQYF. DNA for the CDR3: TGCGCCAGCAGCTTGGGTTCGGCGGGGCAAGAGACCCAGTACTTC.

The chain uses TRBV27 and TRBJ2-2; 7 nucleotides line up with TRBD2. Germline assignment: CDR1 MNHEY and CDR2 SMNVEV (reference sequence). The CDR3 totals 17 residues. V shed 0 bases and J 6 bases; nucleotides not matched to a gene: 10. In nucleotides, the CDR3 is TGTGCCAGCAGTTTATCTGGAGGGAGGGTTCGCGCCGGGGAGCTGTTTTTT. Translation gives CASSLSGGRVRAGELFF.

The chain is built from TRBV29-1 and TRBJ2-7; D could derive from TRBD1 or TRBD2 (5 bases each). Germline assignment: CDR1 SQVTM and CDR2 ANQGSEA. V was pared by 1 base and J by 6 bases, with 7 bases between. The CDR3 is 11 residues long. The CDR3 DNA reads TGCAGCGTTGAAGGGGGACCCGAGCAGTACTTC. It encodes CSVEGGPEQYF.

This chain uses TRBV5-1 with TRBJ1-2; maybe TRBD1 (6 bases). The CDR3 is 13 residues long. Germline V CDR1 and CDR2: SGHRS, YFSETQ. V lost 1 base to trimming and J lost 7 bases, with 11 bases between them. The CDR3: CASSLSGVRGYTF. The CDR3 DNA reads as TGCGCCAGCAGCTTGTCAGGGGTTCGTGGCTACACCTTC.

The chain couples TRBV7-9 to TRBJ1-5; D is perhaps TRBD1 (6 bases). The germline CDR1 and CDR2 sequences are SEHNR and FQNEAQ (reference sequence). This CDR3 region has 17 residues. V lost 4 bases and J lost 7, with 23 bases in between. The CDR3 loop reads CASSSSGGLGREQPQHF. The CDR3 nucleotides are TGTGCCAGCAGCTCCTCGGGGGGCCTGGGCAGGGAACAGCCCCAGCATTTT.

This chain links TRBV2 with TRBJ1-1; possibly TRBD1 for D (5 bases). V lost 5 bases to trimming and J lost 2 bases, with 15 bases between them. Germline CDR1 and CDR2: SNHLY and FYNNEI. The CDR3 is made up of 15 amino acids. The CDR3 is CASSRARGGNTEAFF. In DNA, the CDR3 is TGTGCCAGCAGTAGAGCTAGGGGAGGCAACACTGAAGCTTTCTTT.

This clone was picked up one time. The chain carries TRBV7-7 and TRBJ2-1; TRBD1 matches at 8 bases. V lost 5 bases to trimming and J lost 5 bases; unmatched junction nucleotides: 2. This CDR3 has 13 residues. Germline V gene sequence: CDR1 SSHAT, CDR2 FNYEAQ (reference sequence). The CDR3 DNA reads TGTGCCAGCAGCCGGACAGGGCACAATGAGCAGTTCTTC. It codes for CASSRTGHNEQFF.

The genes are TRBV19 and TRBJ2-1; the D gene is possibly TRBD1 (5 bases). Trimming pared 11 bases from V and 3 bases from J, leaving 17 bases between. This CDR3 is 14 amino acids long. The germline CDR1 and CDR2 sequences are LNHDA and SQIVND (reference sequence). CDR3 sequence reads: CASTPGFGYNEQFF. CDR3 DNA: TGTGCCTCAACCCCAGGGTTCGGCTACAATGAGCAGTTCTTC. The complete variable domain, with remaining parts taken from reference TRBV19 and TRBJ2-1, reads DGGITQSPKYLFRKEGQNVTLSCEQNLNHDAMYWYRQDPGQGLRLIYYSQIVNDFQKGDIAEGYSVSREKKESFPLTVTSAQKNPTAFYLCASTPGFGYNEQFFGPGTRLTVL.

V gene TRBV5-6 combines with J gene TRBJ2-3; D gene unclear. Trimming shortened V by 0 bases and J by 5 bases, and 1 base separated the two germline ends. Germline V CDR1 and CDR2: SGHDT, YYEEEE. This CDR3 is 11 amino acids long. The CDR3, as DNA: TGTGCCAGCAGCTTGGAAGATACGCAGTATTTT. This translates into CASSLEDTQYF.

The rearrangement links TRBV6-5 to TRBJ2-5, with D uncertain. The CDR3 runs to 12 residues. Trimming removed 9 bases from V and 7 bases from J, with 15 bases in between. Germline CDR1 reads MNHEY; CDR2 reads SVGAGI. As DNA, the CDR3 is TGTGCCAGTGGCCCTAAAGGATGGACCCAGTACTTC. It yields the protein CASGPKGWTQYF.

V gene TRBV19 combines with J gene TRBJ1-4; perhaps TRBD1 as D (5 bases). V dropped 5 bases and J dropped 8 bases, with 18 bases sitting between them. The germline V gene encodes CDR1 LNHDA and CDR2 SQIVND (reference sequence). There are 15 residues in the CDR3. The CDR3 loop reads CASSPTTSGGEKLFF. The DNA for the CDR3 is TGTGCCAGTAGTCCCACGACGAGTGGGGGGGAAAAACTGTTTTTT.

J is TRBJ1-1 and V is TRBV6-5; tentatively, D is TRBD1 (5 bases). V was cut by 2 bases and J by 4 bases, with 11 bases left in between. Per the germline V gene, CDR1 is MNHEY and CDR2 is SVGAGI. The CDR3 totals 14 residues. In nucleotides, the CDR3 is TGTGCCAGCAGTTACCAGGGTTGGGGCACTGAAGCTTTCTTT. Protein sequence: CASSYQGWGTEAFF.

The gene calls are TRBV27 and TRBJ2-7, with TRBD1 identical over 8 bases. The CDR3 covers 15 residues. V gave up 3 bases and J gave up 6 bases; unmatched junction bases: 10. Germline V gives CDR1 MNHEY, CDR2 SMNVEV (reference sequence). The CDR3 is CASSLFRATGGEQYF. The CDR3 region has the DNA TGTGCCAGCAGTTTGTTCCGAGCTACAGGGGGCGAGCAGTACTTC.

The V and J genes are TRBV6-1 and TRBJ2-7; TRBD1 agrees at 10 bases. The CDR3 is 14 amino acids. Germline V gives CDR1 MNHNS, CDR2 SASEGT. Trimming at V came to 6 bases and at J to 3 bases, leaving 5 bases not matched to a gene. CDR3 region: CASSAGTGVYEQYF. The CDR3 bases are TGTGCCAGCAGCGCCGGGACAGGGGTCTACGAGCAGTACTTC.

CDR3 residues: CASSIDRGSTDTQYF. The CDR3, as DNA: TGCGCCAGCAGCATAGACAGGGGATCCACAGATACGCAGTATTTT. J is TRBJ2-3 and V is TRBV5-1; TRBD1 agrees at 8 bases. This CDR3 spans 15 amino acids. Losses at the gene ends were 4 bases for V and 2 bases for J; bases not matched to a gene: 6. CDR1 is SGHRS, CDR2 YFSETQ, per germline.

The chain combines TRBV14 with TRBJ2-5; D is possibly TRBD2 (5 bases). Trimming removed 0 bases from V and 2 bases from J, with 13 bases in between. The CDR3 length is 16 residues. Germline lookup yields CDR1 SGHDN and CDR2 FVKESK. The CDR3 sequence is CASSQDTRRTQETQYF. Here the CDR3 DNA reads TGTGCCAGCAGCCAAGATACTCGTCGGACTCAAGAGACCCAGTACTTC.

The genes are TRBV29-1 and TRBJ2-6, with 7 bases matching TRBD1. Germline V lookup: CDR1 SQVTM, CDR2 ANQGSEA. Trimming took 5 bases from V and 0 from J; bases not matched to a gene: 4. The CDR3 runs 15 residues. Here the CDR3 reads CSVPGQISGANVLTF. DNA for the CDR3: TGCAGCGTTCCGGGACAGATCTCTGGGGCCAACGTCCTGACTTTC.

This sequence joins TRBV7-9 and TRBJ2-1; 14 bases are a match to TRBD2. The CDR3 covers 15 residues. Germline CDR1 is SEHNR and CDR2 is FQNEAQ (reference sequence). V lost 4 bases and J lost 7; bases outside the gene matches: 3. The chain's CDR3 is CASSSTSGGANEQFF. The CDR3 nucleotides are TGTGCCAGCAGCTCGACTAGCGGGGGGGCGAATGAGCAGTTCTTC.

The rearrangement links TRBV2 to TRBJ2-7; D not certain. Germline-derived CDR1 and CDR2 are SNHLY and FYNNEI. With 6 bases removed from V and 3 bases from J, the gap between germline ends came to 6 bases. The CDR3 length is 11 residues. The CDR3 sequence: CASRFIYEQYF. DNA for the CDR3: TGTGCCAGCAGGTTTATCTACGAGCAGTACTTC. The full variable domain, with the rest looked up from reference TRBV2 and TRBJ2-7, is EPEVTQTPSHQVTQMGQEVILRCVPISNHLYFYWYRQILGQKVEFLVSFYNNEISEKSEIFDDQFSVERPDGSNFTLKIRSTKLEDSAMYFCASRFIYEQYFGPGTRLTVT.

The chain uses TRBV7-2 and TRBJ1-2; the match to TRBD1 covers 7 bases. Germline CDR1 reads SGHTA; CDR2 reads FQGNSA. Losses at the gene ends were 6 bases for V and 7 bases for J; bases not matched to a gene: 11. The CDR3 sequence is 14 residues long. CDR3 sequence reads: CASSLPTGVGGYTF. CDR3 DNA: TGTGCCAGCAGTTTACCAACAGGGGTCGGTGGCTACACCTTC.

The chain is built from TRBV7-2 and TRBJ1-3; D is uncertain. Germline V gene lookup returns CDR1 SGHTA and CDR2 FQGNSA. There are 16 residues in the CDR3. The V end was cut by 2 bases, the J end by 0 bases, with 11 bases between. For the CDR3, the DNA is TGTGCCAGCAGCTTAAGTGGCTCTAGCTCTGGAAACACCATATATTTT. Translation: CASSLSGSSSGNTIYF.